Following are 12 T cell receptor beta chains from one sample sequenced in a study of T cell responses to AZD1222 COVID-19 vaccine. Some clones are missing from TCRdb's copy, which holds only in-frame ones; the method was immunoSEQ multiplex PCR. The table lists 200,000 or so clones, 85% to 95% of them singletons. The material sequenced was peripheral blood, taken on day 0 of AZD1222 vaccination. These receptors originate from an adult in good health.

The CDR3 DNA sequence: TGTGCCAGCAGCCCGGGACTAGCGGGAACTAGAGCTTTTGAGCAGTTCTTC. Translating it yields CASSPGLAGTRAFEQFF. The chain is built from TRBV5-4 and TRBJ2-1; TRBD2 aligns across 13 bases. This CDR3 contains 17 residues. J was trimmed by 9 bases and V by 4 bases; bases with no gene match: 13. CDR1 and CDR2 from the germline V gene are SGHNT and YYREEE (reference sequence).

This chain connects TRBV4-1 to TRBJ2-7; D call uncertain. This CDR3 is built from 12 residues. V shed 3 bases and J shed 2 bases, with 5 bases lying between them. Per germline, CDR1 MGHRA and CDR2 YSYEKL. CDR3 protein: CASSHVPYEQYF. The CDR3, as DNA: TGCGCCAGCAGCCACGTTCCCTACGAGCAGTACTTC.

Only one count was recorded for this clone. This sequence joins TRBV10-3 and TRBJ2-7; 8 positions agree with TRBD2. The CDR3 runs 15 residues. After removal of 4 bases from V and 1 base from J, the junction contained 6 bases not matched to a gene. The germline V gene has CDR1 ENHRY and CDR2 SYGVKD. The CDR3 DNA sequence: TGTGCCATCAGTGTATCGAGCGGGAGTTCCTACGAGCAGTACTTC. Protein sequence: CAISVSSGSSYEQYF.

V usage is TRBV19 and J usage is TRBJ1-5; 7 nucleotides match TRBD1. The length of the CDR3 is 15 residues. The germline V gene encodes CDR1 LNHDA and CDR2 SQIVND (reference sequence). V gave up 5 bases and J gave up 3 bases; unmatched junction bases: 7. Here the CDR3 DNA reads TGTGCCAGTAGTGCTACGACAGGGTCCAATCAGCCCCAGCATTTT. Translating it yields CASSATTGSNQPQHF.

The genes are TRBV6-1 and TRBJ2-3, with 8 nucleotides matching TRBD2. The germline CDR1 and CDR2 sequences are MNHNS and SASEGT. J was trimmed by 2 bases and V by 4 bases; bases with no gene match: 8. The CDR3 runs 16 residues. The CDR3 sequence is CASSAYSGAPTDTQYF. CDR3 coding DNA: TGTGCCAGCAGTGCATATAGCGGGGCCCCCACAGATACGCAGTATTTT.

The J gene is TRBJ1-1, the V gene TRBV5-1; TRBD1 might be the D (6 bases). The germline V gene has CDR1 SGHRS and CDR2 YFSETQ. V was pared by 0 bases and J by 1 base, with 13 bases between. The CDR3 is 16 residues long. The CDR3 coding sequence is TGCGCCAGCAGCTTGGTTTTCGGGGGCCCGAACACTGAAGCTTTCTTT. Encoded protein: CASSLVFGGPNTEAFF.

The chain combines TRBV7-6 with TRBJ2-2; the D gene is possibly TRBD1 (5 bases). Germline CDR1 SGHVS, CDR2 FNYEAQ. The CDR3 runs to 14 residues. Trimming removed 7 bases at V and 5 bases at J, with 14 bases between. The CDR3 DNA is TGTGCCAGCACCCGACAGCAGGGTACCGGGGAGCTGTTTTTT. This sequence encodes CASTRQQGTGELFF. The full variable domain, its missing parts supplied by reference TRBV7-6 and TRBJ2-2, is GAGVSQSPRYKVTKRGQDVALRCDPISGHVSLYWYRQALGQGPEFLTYFNYEAQQDKSGLPNDRFSAERPEGSISTLTIQRTEQRDSAMYRCASTRQQGTGELFFGEGSRLTVL.

The genes are TRBV19 and TRBJ2-2; TRBD1 matches 8 bases. Losses at the gene ends were 6 bases for V and 0 bases for J; bases not matched to a gene: 9. CDR1 is LNHDA, CDR2 SQIVND, per germline (reference sequence). CDR3 length: 17 residues. CDR3 sequence: CASSRPLTGANTGELFF. CDR3 nucleotide sequence: TGTGCCAGTAGCCGCCCCCTGACAGGGGCGAACACCGGGGAGCTGTTTTTT.

This rearrangement joins TRBV25-1 to TRBJ1-6; tentative D call: TRBD1 (5 bases). Germline lookup yields CDR1 MGHDK and CDR2 SYGVNS. The CDR3 length is 14 residues. V lost 4 bases, J lost 7 bases, and 11 bases lay in between. The CDR3 here is CASSARGTNSPLHF. Here the CDR3 DNA reads TGTGCCAGCAGTGCAAGGGGTACGAATTCACCCCTCCACTTT.

The genes are TRBV4-1 and TRBJ1-1; D not certain. The CDR3 has 14 residues. V was shortened by 0 bases and J by 1 base, with 6 bases between the two germline ends. The germline V gene encodes CDR1 MGHRA and CDR2 YSYEKL. CDR3 sequence (DNA): TGCGCCAGCAGCCAAGATTCAGAGAACACTGAAGCTTTCTTT. Translation gives CASSQDSENTEAFF.

The rearrangement links TRBV28 to TRBJ1-6; D is ambiguous. The CDR3 has 14 residues. Germline V lookup: CDR1 MDHEN, CDR2 SYDVKM. The V end lost 4 bases, the J end lost 6 bases, and 10 bases lay between the germline ends. Written as DNA, the CDR3 is TGTGCCAGCAGTTCTGTGGGTAGTAATTCACCCCTCCACTTT. Translating gives CASSSVGSNSPLHF.

The V and J genes are TRBV30 and TRBJ1-2; weak D call: TRBD1 (5 bases). Trimming left V 0 bases short and J 8 bases short, with 7 bases between. CDR3 length equals 11 residues. In germline, CDR1 is GTSNPN, CDR2 SVGIG (reference sequence). As DNA, the CDR3 is TGTGCCTGGAGTGTAGGGGAAGGCTACACCTTC. It encodes CAWSVGEGYTF.